This T cell receptor beta chain was sequenced during a study of T cells in Graves' hyperthyroidism and ophthalmopathy. This clonotype was picked up one time. The antigen is unknown. Regarding the study as a whole: In validation, the model predicted ophthalmopathy. These predictions came a median roughly six months before onset.

No ophthalmopathy progression within 18 months constituted stable Graves' hyperthyroidism. Subjects aged 18 to 65 presented with newly diagnosed hyperthyroidism of less than 2 months' duration. Exclusion criteria comprised uncontrolled infection, other autoimmune disease, pregnancy or lactation. The germline V gene has CDR1 MGHRA and CDR2 YSYEKL. Trimming cost V 7 bases and J 3 bases; bases outside gene matches: 9. CDR3 length: 15 residues. Using RNA transcripts as the source, TCR beta CDR3 regions were amplified. The HTBI primer set served for first-round RT-PCR of the TCR CDR3. In TCRdb, the multiplex PCR reads were re-called with MiXCR into one record per CDR3 protein. The sample gives more than 600,000 distinct CDR3 sequences, less than 20% of which show up once; roughly 8% is in the top ten.

The chain links TRBV4-1 to TRBJ2-7; TRBD2 matches at 10 bases. The sequencing sample was made of blood. The receptor was derived from a man younger than 35 with Graves' hyperthyroidism. Written as DNA, the CDR3 is TGCGCCAGCAACCCGCGGACTAGCGGAGGCTACGAGCAGTACTTC. Translation gives CASNPRTSGGYEQYF.